This TCR beta chain was profiled in a study of T cell responses to AZD1222 COVID-19 vaccine. Assay: immunoSEQ multiplex PCR; the TCRdb copy retains only in-frame clones and omits some. The table includes fewer than 200,000 clones, approximately 90% detected once. This CDR3 has 16 amino acids. V lost 5 bases and J lost 0, with 19 bases in between. Germline V gene data show CDR1 as SQVTM and CDR2 as ANQGSEA. The sequencing here drew on peripheral blood, taken on day 0 of AZD1222 vaccination. The receptor comes from an adult in good health. The J gene is TRBJ1-1, the V gene TRBV29-1; tentative D call: TRBD1 (5 bases). CDR3 in DNA: TGCAGCGTTCGAGGGTCGACAGTACTCGTGAACACTGAAGCTTTCTTT. Translation gives CSVRGSTVLVNTEAFF.